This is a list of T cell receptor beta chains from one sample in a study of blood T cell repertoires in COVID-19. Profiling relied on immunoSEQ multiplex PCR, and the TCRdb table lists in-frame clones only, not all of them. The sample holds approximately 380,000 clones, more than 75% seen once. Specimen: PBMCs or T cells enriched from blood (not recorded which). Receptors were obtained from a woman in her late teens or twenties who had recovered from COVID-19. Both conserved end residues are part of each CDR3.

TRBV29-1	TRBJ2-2	CSVVGGAFDTGELFF
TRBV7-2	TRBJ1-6	CASSLVGSGRGRNSPLHF
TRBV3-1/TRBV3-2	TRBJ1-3	CASSPTGTNTIYF
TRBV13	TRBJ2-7	CASSAGLAGRDYEQYF
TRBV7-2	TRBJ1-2	CASSPGSYGYTF
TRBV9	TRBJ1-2	CASSVEWGWDRGQDYGYTF
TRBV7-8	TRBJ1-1	CASSPREGNTEAFF
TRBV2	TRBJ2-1	CASGQRNEQFF
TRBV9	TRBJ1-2	CASSVSVEQGADGYTF
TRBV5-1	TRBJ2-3	CASSLGQGMRDTQYF
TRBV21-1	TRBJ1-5	CASRQGARGQPQHF
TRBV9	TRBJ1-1	CASSVGQGQGVNTEAFF
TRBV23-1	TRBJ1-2	CASSQSAQGYGYTF
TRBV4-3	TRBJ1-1	CASSWRTVNTEAFF
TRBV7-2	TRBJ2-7	CASRDPEALAGDVGEQYF
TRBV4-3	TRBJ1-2	CASSQDLPGIDGYTF
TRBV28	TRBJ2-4	CASSLSLDQNIQYF
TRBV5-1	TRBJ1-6	CASSLVSNSPLHF
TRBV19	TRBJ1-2	CASSLLGGDYGYTF
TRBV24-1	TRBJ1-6	CATKDRAYCTLHF
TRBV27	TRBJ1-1	CASSPTPAVGRLETFF
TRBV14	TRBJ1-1	CASSRRQGLNTEAFF
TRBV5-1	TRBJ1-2	CASEPGQEFSYGYTF
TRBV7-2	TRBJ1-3	CASSPVTAGNTIYF
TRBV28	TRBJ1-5	CASSFSVEGAPQHF
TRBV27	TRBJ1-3	CASRGTGGAGNTIYF
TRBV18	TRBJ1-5	CASSPRVGQNYQPQHF
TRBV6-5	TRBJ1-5	CASSRREDQPQHF
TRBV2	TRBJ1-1	CASNWGEDTEAFF
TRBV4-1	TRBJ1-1	CASSQERGGLEAFF
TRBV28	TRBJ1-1	CASSQRTGGITEAFF
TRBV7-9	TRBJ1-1	CASSPPGQGGTEAFF
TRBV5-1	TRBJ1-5	CASSPDGGGQPQHF
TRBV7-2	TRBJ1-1	CASSRDSMTEAFF
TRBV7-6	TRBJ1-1	CASREYRGITEAFF
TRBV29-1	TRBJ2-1	CSVRELITNEQFF
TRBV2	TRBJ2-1	CASSEAAASGYYNEQFF
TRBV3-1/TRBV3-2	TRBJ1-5	CASSQGAGNQPQHF
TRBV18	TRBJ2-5	CASSPGLEETQYF
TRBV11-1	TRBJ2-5	CASSLDRVQETQYF
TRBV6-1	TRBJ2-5	CASSEIAAPETQYF
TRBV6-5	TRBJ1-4	CASSSRGGLNEKLFF
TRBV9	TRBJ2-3	CASSVGSGGYLTDTQYF
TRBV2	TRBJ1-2	CATPGGHYGYTF
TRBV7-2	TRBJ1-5	CASSSRQALVPQHF
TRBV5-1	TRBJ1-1	CASSLARANTEAFF
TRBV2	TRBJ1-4	CASSPTAGGTNEKLFF
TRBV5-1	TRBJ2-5	CASSSLQGNQETQYF